This TCR beta chain derives from a study of CD8 T cells in ankylosing spondylitis. With regard to this clonotype: The target antigen is unknown.

Study-level results: Seemingly characteristic of ankylosing spondylitis blood was a TCR beta motif consisting of eight highly homologous variants.

Using its own MiXCR run on the 5' RACE reads, TCRdb lists one record per CDR3 protein. There are roughly 470,000 distinct CDR3 sequences in the sample; 26% occur only once, and 0.89% lies in the top ten. The TCR sequence derives from a male donor with ankylosing spondylitis. Sequenced sample: blood, either unsorted or a sorted T cell fraction (not recorded which).

The CDR3 DNA is TGTGCCAGCCATTCGGGGGCGGGTAGAGATACGCAGTATTTT. It encodes CASHSGAGRDTQYF. V and J are TRBV27 and TRBJ2-3, with D tentatively TRBD1 or TRBD2 (6 bases each). V was pared by 8 bases and J by 5 bases, with 17 bases between. Germline-derived CDR1 and CDR2 are MNHEY and SMNVEV (reference sequence). CDR3 length equals 14 residues.